This T cell receptor beta chain was recovered during a study of T cells after yellow fever vaccination. Study-level background: Low-cell-number fractions were prepared with SMART-Seq v4 Ultra Low Input. Study observations and caveats: The bulk population could contribute abundant contaminating clonotypes to FACS-sorted repertoires. Only a small proportion of the clonotypes turned up in both the CD4 and the CD8 compartments, likely arising from convergent recombination.

5'RACE template switching produced TCR cDNA carrying a universal primer site and UMIs. MiXCR, run by TCRdb on the 5' RACE reads, gives a single entry per CDR3 protein. The repertoire holds about 240,000 distinct CDR3 sequences, with 6.5% to 8.5% as singletons. As regards this clonotype: Its matching antigen is unknown.

This CDR3 spans 14 amino acids. The V and J ends lost 1 base and 4 bases, in that order; junction bases with no gene match: 3. Germline V CDR1 and CDR2: SQVTM, ANQGSEA. V is TRBV29-1 and J is TRBJ2-1, with 8 bases lining up with TRBD2. This clonotype was sampled from a young man who received the YFV17D yellow fever vaccine. The sample consisted of CD4+ T cells sorted from PBMCs, taken 15 days after the yellow fever booster vaccination. CDR3 sequence reads: CSVEASGYYNEQFF. The CDR3 DNA reads as TGCAGCGTTGAAGCTAGCGGGTATTACAATGAGCAGTTCTTC.